The next 8 T cell receptor beta chains were all read from a single sample in a study of blood T cell repertoires in COVID-19 (TCRdb year 2020). The library was prepared using the immunoSEQ multiplex PCR assay. In TCRdb, the immuneACCESS table is reduced to in-frame sequences with V and J assigned. These tables do not hold every clone; where another copy was compared, an unresolved V gene accounts for under half, and the others remain unexplained. Across this sample there are about 160,000 clones, with roughly 80% seen only once. The ten top clones hold 2.8% of the sample. The specimen sequenced was peripheral blood. The receptors were gathered from a man between 70 and 80 years old with acute or convalescent COVID-19.

The rearrangement links TRBV7-9 to TRBJ2-4; D might be TRBD2 (5 bases). CDR3 length: 14 amino acids. Deletions cut 2 bases from V and 3 bases from J, with 8 bases between. Germline-derived CDR1 and CDR2 are SEHNR and FQNEAQ (reference sequence). The CDR3: CASSLLGDKNIQYF. The DNA for the CDR3 is TGTGCCAGCAGCTTACTCGGGGACAAAAACATTCAGTACTTC. Full variable domain (rest looked up from reference TRBV7-9 and TRBJ2-4): DTGVSQNPRHKITKRGQNVTFRCDPISEHNRLYWYRQTLGQGPEFLTYFQNEAQLEKSRLLSDRFSAERPKGSFSTLEIQRTEQGDSAMYLCASSLLGDKNIQYFGAGTRLSVL.

The V gene is TRBV1, the J gene TRBJ2-7; no check of the table's D call, TRBD2, against the DNA was made. TRBV1 is shown as a pseudogene. This CDR3 has 14 amino acids. The CDR3 sequence: CTSGTSGGDYEQYF. The CDR3, as DNA: TGCACCAGCGGGACTAGCGGGGGAGACTACGAGCAGTACTTC.

The rearrangement joins TRBV14 to TRBJ1-6; the match to TRBD1 covers 8 bases. The CDR3 contains 13 residues. Unmatched junction bases numbered 6, after V lost 5 bases and J lost 12 bases. CDR1 SGHDN and CDR2 FVKESK come from the germline V gene. CDR3 residues: CASSTTGAGPLHF. The CDR3 nucleotides read TGTGCCAGCAGCACGACAGGGGCCGGACCCCTCCACTTT.

The chain is built from TRBV6-2 or TRBV6-3 and TRBJ1-2, with 7 bases aligning to TRBD1. The V gene end was trimmed by 0 bases and the J gene end by 0 bases; junction bases not matched to a gene: 7. Germline lookup yields CDR1 MNHEY and CDR2 SVGEGT. The CDR3 runs 17 residues. Written as DNA, the CDR3 is TGTGCCAGCAGTTACTCTCCGGGACAGAGGTCTAACTATGGCTACACCTTC. Its translation: CASSYSPGQRSNYGYTF.

V and J are TRBV6-5 and TRBJ1-1, with D unresolved. The CDR3 extends over 14 amino acids. V lost 3 bases and J 6 bases, leaving 14 bases between the germline ends. Germline V lookup: CDR1 MNHEY, CDR2 SVGAGI. The CDR3 DNA is TGTGCCAGCAGTTATAGTACCCCTCGGGCTGAAGCTTTCTTT. Its translation: CASSYSTPRAEAFF.

The chain recombines TRBV6-5 with TRBJ1-1; maybe TRBD1 (6 bases). The CDR3 length is 14 residues. V shed 5 bases and J shed 3 bases, with 13 bases lying between them. Germline CDR1 reads MNHEY; CDR2 reads SVGAGI. The CDR3 DNA is TGTGCCAGCAGTAGAACAGGGTCGGACACTGAAGCTTTCTTT. This sequence encodes CASSRTGSDTEAFF.

The rearrangement uses TRBV2 and TRBJ2-1; weak D call: TRBD2 (6 bases). The CDR3 runs to 14 residues. The germline V gene has CDR1 SNHLY and CDR2 FYNNEI. The V end lost 5 bases, the J end lost 4 bases, and 12 bases lay between the germline ends. CDR3 region: CASSFLGGYNEQFF. CDR3 sequence (DNA): TGTGCCAGCAGTTTCCTCGGGGGTTACAATGAGCAGTTCTTC.

The chain has TRBV7-8 and TRBJ2-3; 8 bases align to TRBD2. CDR1 and CDR2 (germline): SGHVS, FQNEAQ. The CDR3 is made up of 13 amino acids. V lost 10 bases to trimming and J lost 3 bases; unmatched junction nucleotides: 6. CDR3 bases: TGTGCCACCGGAGTAGCGGGAACAGATACGCAGTATTTT. This gives the protein CATGVAGTDTQYF.